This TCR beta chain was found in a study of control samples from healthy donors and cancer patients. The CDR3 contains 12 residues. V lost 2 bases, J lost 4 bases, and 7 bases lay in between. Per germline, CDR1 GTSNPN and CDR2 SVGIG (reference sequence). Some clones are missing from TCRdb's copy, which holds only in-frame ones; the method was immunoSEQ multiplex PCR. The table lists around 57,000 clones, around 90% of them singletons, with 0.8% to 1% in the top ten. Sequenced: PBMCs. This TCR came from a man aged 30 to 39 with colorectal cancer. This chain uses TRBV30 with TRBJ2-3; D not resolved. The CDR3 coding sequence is TGTGCCTGGAGTTTCCTGTCAGATACGCAGTATTTT. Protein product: CAWSFLSDTQYF.